What follows describes a single T cell receptor beta chain. The antigen is undetermined. This record comes from a study of blood T cells in healthy people across ages. Study results and caveats: Roughly linear declines in TCR beta diversity per million T cells occurred with age.

A sample-barcoded 5' primer and a J-beta primer mix were used in a second PCR of about 7 to 12 cycles. TCRdb re-analysed the 5' RACE reads in MiXCR, keeping a single row per CDR3 protein. The profile shows about 970,000 distinct CDR3 sequences, roughly 47% of them singletons. The sequence derives from a woman in her sixties in good health. The specimen sequenced was blood.

Here the CDR3 reads CSARVPSGRADYEQYF. The DNA of the CDR3 is TGCAGTGCTAGAGTTCCTAGCGGGAGGGCCGACTACGAGCAGTACTTC. The chain combines TRBV20-1 with TRBJ2-7, with 12 nucleotides matching TRBD2. V was pared by 1 base and J by 3 bases, with 7 bases of the junction left unmatched. This CDR3 is built from 16 residues. In germline, CDR1 is DFQATT, CDR2 SNEGSKA (reference sequence).